These 11 T cell receptor beta chains were all obtained from the same sample, sequenced in a study of early T cells in non-severe SARS-CoV-2 infection. MiXCR was run by TCRdb on the 5' RACE reads, yielding one entry per CDR3 protein. This table holds tens of thousands of distinct CDR3 sequences, around 15% found once. Sequencing used whole blood. These receptors all stem from an adult who was a healthcare worker with PCR-confirmed SARS-CoV-2 infection or an uninfected control (not recorded which).

Many counts were recorded for this clonotype. The CDR3: CASSRYSMNTEAFF. CDR3 sequence (DNA): TGTGCCAGCAGTCGGTACTCCATGAACACTGAAGCTTTCTTT. The chain is built from TRBV6-2 or TRBV6-3 and TRBJ1-1, with D hard to call. V lost 5 bases and J lost 0, with 10 bases in between. Germline V gene lookup returns CDR1 MNHEY and CDR2 SVGEGT. CDR3 length: 14 amino acids.

This clonotype was observed a handful of times. This chain connects TRBV6-5 to TRBJ1-6; 12 nucleotides match TRBD1. V shed 6 bases, J shed 9 bases, and the junction held 6 bases outside the gene matches. The CDR3 runs to 15 residues. Germline V lookup: CDR1 MNHEY, CDR2 SVGAGI. CDR3 bases: TGTGCCAGCAGGCCGGGACAGGGGGCAGCTTCACCCCTCCACTTT. It codes for CASRPGQGAASPLHF.

The sample holds many counts of this clonotype. The chain joins TRBV5-1 to TRBJ2-7; D perhaps matches TRBD1 (6 bases). The germline V gene encodes CDR1 SGHRS and CDR2 YFSETQ. V was trimmed by 4 bases and J by 4 bases, leaving 15 bases between them. This CDR3 is 14 amino acids long. CDR3 DNA: TGCGCCAGCAGCCTAGGACAGTGGACATACGAGCAGTACTTC. Protein sequence: CASSLGQWTYEQYF.

The chain carries TRBV7-8 and TRBJ2-1; D perhaps matches TRBD2 (6 bases). The germline gives CDR1 SGHVS, CDR2 FQNEAQ. The length of the CDR3 is 16 residues. Trimming stripped 5 bases from V and 7 bases from J, with 21 bases between. CDR3 nucleotide sequence: TGTGCCAGCAGCGCCGACCGACTAGGTCGTGTAAATGAGCAGTTCTTC. Protein sequence: CASSADRLGRVNEQFF.

This clonotype has only a few counts. CDR3 DNA: TGTGCCACCAGTGATAGCAATCAGCCCCAGCATTTT. It is translated as CATSDSNQPQHF. The chain carries TRBV24-1 and TRBJ1-5; no firm D call. CDR3 length: 12 residues. Germline assignment: CDR1 KGHDR and CDR2 SFDVKD. With 3 bases removed from V and 1 base from J, the gap between germline ends came to 0 bases.

This clonotype was seen repeatedly, ten times or more. The V gene is TRBV12-3 or TRBV12-4, the J gene TRBJ1-1, with TRBD1 matching 7 bases. V trimming: 4 bases; J trimming: 8 bases; junction bases outside the gene matches: 7. The CDR3 contains 13 residues. The CDR3 nucleotides are TGTGCCAGCAGTTACCGACAGGGTGCAGAAGCTTTCTTT. It is translated as CASSYRQGAEAFF.

In its sample, this clonotype was seen many times. V usage is TRBV2 and J usage is TRBJ2-1; TRBD1 matches at 7 bases. Per germline, CDR1 SNHLY and CDR2 FYNNEI. The V gene end was trimmed by 6 bases and the J gene end by 0 bases; junction bases not matched to a gene: 11. The CDR3 spans 17 residues. Here the CDR3 reads CASRIKSGQSSYNEQFF. CDR3 bases: TGTGCCAGCAGAATCAAATCGGGACAGAGCTCCTACAATGAGCAGTTCTTC.

This clonotype was seen ten or more times. CDR3 DNA: TGTGCCAGCAGCTTAACGGCCCAGAGCACAGATACGCAGTATTTT. Translating gives CASSLTAQSTDTQYF. V gene TRBV7-3 combines with J gene TRBJ2-3, with D unresolved. Trimming pared 0 bases from V and 0 bases from J, leaving 7 bases between. Germline V gives CDR1 SGHTA, CDR2 FQGTGA. There are 15 residues in the CDR3.

This clonotype came up many times. The rearrangement links TRBV7-6 to TRBJ2-5, with TRBD1 identical over 8 bases. Germline trimming cut 0 bases from V and 7 bases from J; bases unmatched to any gene: 13. The CDR3 extends over 17 amino acids. The germline gives CDR1 SGHVS, CDR2 FNYEAQ. CDR3 loop: CASSLAPGQVFAGTQYF. The CDR3 DNA reads TGTGCCAGCAGCTTAGCTCCGGGACAGGTCTTCGCGGGGACCCAGTACTTC.

This clonotype was observed many times. The chain recombines TRBV6-6 with TRBJ2-5; D is uncertain. V lost 6 bases, J lost 4 bases, and 15 bases lay in between. The V gene's germline CDR1 is MNHNY and CDR2 SVGAGI (reference sequence). The CDR3 covers 14 residues. For the CDR3, the DNA is TGTGCCAGCAGATCCGGATCGGCGGTAGAGACCCAGTACTTC. Translation: CASRSGSAVETQYF.

This clonotype occurred a few times. The chain has TRBV29-1 and TRBJ1-1; possible D gene TRBD1, 5 bases. The V and J ends lost 2 bases and 6 bases respectively, with 10 bases between them. Germline V gene sequence: CDR1 SQVTM, CDR2 ANQGSEA. The CDR3 contains 12 residues. Here the CDR3 DNA reads TGCAGCGTTGAACAGGGTCGGGCTGAAGCTTTCTTT. The encoded protein is CSVEQGRAEAFF.